What follows are 20 T cell receptor beta chains derived from one specimen sequenced in a study of tumor-infiltrating lymphocytes in primary liver carcinoma. With 500 to 650 ng total RNA as template and a constant-region primer, TCR beta cDNA was made. It was through three nested multiplex PCR rounds of slightly modified ARM-PCR that TCR beta libraries arose. TRBV1-TRBV30 forward primers paired with a C-beta reverse primer were used in the first two PCR rounds, which ran approximately 11 cycles each. TCRdb independently ran MiXCR on the multiplex PCR reads; one entry per CDR3 protein. Among approximately 330,000 distinct CDR3 sequences listed, less than 65% were seen once. Germline DNA was also extracted, with blood RNA taken from unsorted whole blood. The sequenced sample was peripheral blood. Every receptor here comes from a man between 40 and 49 years old with primary liver carcinoma and hepatitis B virus infection.

The chain has TRBV20-1 and TRBJ1-4; D unresolved. The germline V gene encodes CDR1 DFQATT and CDR2 SNEGSKA (reference sequence). V was cut by 6 bases and J by 8 bases, with 10 bases left in between. CDR3 length: 11 amino acids. The CDR3: CSASIQEKLFF. Here the CDR3 DNA reads TGCAGTGCCAGTATTCAAGAAAAACTGTTTTTT.

This chain uses TRBV2 with TRBJ2-7; TRBD1 is a possible D gene (5 bases). CDR3 length: 12 amino acids. In germline, CDR1 is SNHLY, CDR2 FYNNEI. The V end lost 9 bases, the J end lost 0 bases, and 9 bases lay between the germline ends. The CDR3 loop reads CASTTVSYEQYF. The CDR3, as DNA: TGTGCCAGTACGACAGTCTCCTACGAGCAGTACTTC.

This clonotype showed up many times. The chain employs TRBV12-3 or TRBV12-4 and TRBJ1-5; D gene uncertain. The CDR3 has 14 amino acids. With 3 bases removed from V and 7 bases from J, the gap between germline ends came to 13 bases. The CDR3 here is CASSFRERGQPQHF. The CDR3 DNA follows: TGTGCCAGCAGTTTTCGGGAGCGTGGCCAGCCCCAGCATTTT.

A remark on this clonotype: A much larger clone lies one base from this, so it may be a read error. The J gene is TRBJ2-7, the V gene TRBV12-3 or TRBV12-4; D ambiguous. CDR3 length: 14 amino acids. The CDR3 DNA reads as TGTGTCAGCAGAGTGAGCGAGATCTCCTACGAGCAGTACTTC. Residues: CVSRVSEISYEQYF.

With regard to this clonotype: This may be a read error: a much more frequent sequence differs by one nucleotide. The V and J genes are TRBV6-5 and TRBJ2-2, with 9 bases identical to TRBD2. The CDR3 length is 14 residues. Germline V gene lookup returns CDR1 MNHEY and CDR2 SVGAGI. The V gene end was trimmed by 5 bases and the J gene end by 5 bases; junction bases not matched to a gene: 3. CDR3 sequence (DNA): TGTGCCAGCAGTATCGGACTAGCGACCGGGGAGCTGTTTTTT. Translation gives CASSIGLATGELFF.

V is TRBV28 and J is TRBJ2-3, with 10 positions matching TRBD1. Trimming took 1 base from V and 4 from J; bases not matched to a gene: 5. Germline CDR1 and CDR2: MDHEN and SYDVKM. The length of the CDR3 is 16 residues. CDR3: CASSLLGQGDPDTQYF. The DNA for the CDR3 is TGTGCCAGCAGTTTATTAGGACAGGGGGATCCAGATACGCAGTATTTT.

As to this clonotype: One base away lies a much larger clone, so this may be a sequencing read error. The rearrangement links TRBV4-3 to TRBJ2-5; perhaps TRBD1 as D (7 bases). Germline assignment: CDR1 LGHNA and CDR2 YSLEER. The CDR3 sequence is 15 residues long. This CDR3 is CACSQGSRGAETQYF. The CDR3 DNA sequence: TGCGCCTGCAGCCAAGGAAGCAGGGGGGCAGAGACCCAGTACTTC.

Note on this clonotype: Germline is not matched at one junction end, which may reflect a read error. This rearrangement joins TRBV11-2 to TRBJ2-7, with 10 positions matching TRBD1. Germline CDR1 reads SGHAT; CDR2 reads FQNNGV. The CDR3 has 15 amino acids. CDR3 DNA: TGTGCCAGCAACTTACTGGGACAGGGGAAGATCGAGCAGTACTTC. It specifies CASNLLGQGKIEQYF.

With regard to this clonotype: It may be a read error: a sequence one base away is much more abundant. The J gene is TRBJ1-1, the V gene TRBV29-1; TRBD1 is a possible D gene (5 bases). Germline loops: CDR1 SQVTM, CDR2 ANQGSEA. There are 12 residues in the CDR3. The CDR3 is CGVGTPAAEAFF. The CDR3 coding sequence is TGCGGCGTGGGGACTCCCGCCGCTGAAGCTTTCTTT.

This clonotype has a single count. The conserved phenylalanine or tryptophan normally closing the CDR3 is absent here, so this likely arose from a read error. V usage is TRBV10-1 and J usage is TRBJ2-3; possibly TRBD1 for D (6 bases). This CDR3 is built from 13 residues. V lost 0 bases to trimming and J lost 11 bases, with 12 bases between them. Germline CDR1 reads WNHNN; CDR2 reads SYGVQD (reference sequence). The CDR3 DNA reads as TGCGCCAGCAGTGAGTCGATGGGGGCCCAGCAGTATCTT. This encodes CASSESMGAQQYL.

The J gene is TRBJ2-2, the V gene TRBV6-6; D may be TRBD1 (5 bases). The length of the CDR3 is 14 residues. Germline lookup yields CDR1 MNHNY and CDR2 SVGAGI (reference sequence). Trimming left V 6 bases short and J 9 bases short, with 17 bases between. In DNA, the CDR3 is TGTGCCAGCAGGGATCAGGGAAACACAAGGGAGCTGTTTTTT. It specifies CASRDQGNTRELFF.

This clonotype appeared once. A much larger clone is a single base away; this may be a read error. This chain links TRBV6-1 with TRBJ2-3; no clear D. V was shortened by 3 bases and J by 0 bases, with 13 bases between the two germline ends. In germline, CDR1 is MNHNS, CDR2 SASEGT. This CDR3 contains 16 residues. In DNA form, the CDR3 reads TGTGCCAGCAGTGATGTGCTCGTAACTAGCACAGATACGCAGTATTTT. This gives the protein CASSDVLVTSTDTQYF.

The V gene is TRBV5-1, the J gene TRBJ1-2, with 7 bases aligning to TRBD1. Looked up from germline, CDR1 is SGHRS and CDR2 is YFSETQ. Trimming took 3 bases from V and 0 from J; bases not matched to a gene: 2. The CDR3 contains 14 residues. CDR3 bases: TGCGCCAGCAGCTGGGACAGCCCTAACTATGGCTACACCTTC. It translates to CASSWDSPNYGYTF.

As to this clonotype: A much larger clone sits a single nucleotide away, making a read error possible. V usage is TRBV6-6 and J usage is TRBJ1-2, with 8 nucleotides matching TRBD1. The CDR3 is 13 amino acids. The germline V gene encodes CDR1 MNHNY and CDR2 SVGAGI (reference sequence). CDR3 sequence: CASSWTGRNGCTF. The CDR3 DNA is TGTGCCAGCAGTTGGACAGGGCGAAATGGCTGCACCTTC.

Details on this clonotype: At one of its ends the junction is not consistent with the germline gene, which may arise from a read error. The J gene is TRBJ2-1, the V gene TRBV11-2, with TRBD2 as a possible D gene (5 bases). CDR1 and CDR2 from the germline V gene are SGHAT and FQNNGV. The CDR3 runs to 17 residues. CDR3 DNA sequence: TGTGCCATCAGCTCCCAAGAATGGGCTAGCAACTACAATGAGCAGTTCTTC. Its protein product is CAISSQEWASNYNEQFF.

A remark on this clonotype: This may come from a read error, since a much larger clone is one base off. V gene TRBV29-1 combines with J gene TRBJ2-3; 8 nucleotides match TRBD1. The germline CDR1 and CDR2 sequences are SQVTM and ANQGSEA. V lost 8 bases and J lost 6; bases outside the gene matches: 31. The CDR3 is 20 amino acids. CDR3 residues: CSINRVISGGETRPGDTQYF. The CDR3 DNA reads as TGCAGCATTAATCGAGTTATCTCAGGGGGCGAGACTAGGCCAGGGGATACGCAGTATTTT.

As for this clonotype: Since no conserved phenylalanine or tryptophan closes the CDR3, a read error is the likely cause. The chain joins TRBV11-2 to TRBJ2-5; D may be TRBD1 or TRBD2 (5 bases each). The V gene lost 9 bases and the J gene lost 4 bases, with 15 bases spanning the gap. CDR3 length: 13 residues. Germline V gene data show CDR1 as SGHAT and CDR2 as FQNNGV. The CDR3 reads CASSATGGETQYS. In DNA form, the CDR3 reads TGTGCCAGTAGCGCGACTGGGGGAGAGACCCAGTACTCC.

A word on this clonotype: The junction departs from germline at one end; a sequencing error may be responsible. The chain combines TRBV6-5 with TRBJ2-1; the D is unclear. Germline V lookup: CDR1 MNHEY, CDR2 SVGAGI. This CDR3 contains 16 residues. This CDR3 is CASSYSYSSPYNEQIF. Written as DNA, the CDR3 is TGTGCCAGCAGTTACTCCTACTCCAGCCCCTACAATGAGCAGATCTTC.

V usage is TRBV4-1 and J usage is TRBJ1-5; a weak D match, TRBD1 (5 bases). Germline V gene sequence: CDR1 MGHRA, CDR2 YSYEKL. This CDR3 contains 17 residues. Trimming took 0 bases from V and 7 from J, leaving 19 bases between them. In DNA form, the CDR3 reads TGCGCCAGCAGCCAAGACTCAACAGGTGGCCACAAGCAGCCCCAGCATTTT. It encodes CASSQDSTGGHKQPQHF.

In its sample, this clonotype was seen once. This rearrangement joins TRBV14 to TRBJ1-1, with D possibly TRBD1 on 5 matching bases. Between the trimmed V and J ends, which lost 2 bases and 1 base, there was a span of 14 bases. Germline CDR1 and CDR2: SGHDN and FVKESK. The CDR3 has 16 residues. In nucleotides, the CDR3 is TGTGCCAGCAGCCAACCAGGCGGGGCTTCGAACACTGAAGCTTTCTTT. Encoded protein: CASSQPGGASNTEAFF.